The source of this TCR beta chain is a study of blood T cell dynamics during melanoma immunotherapy. Study-level background: First-line therapy was either pembrolizumab or nivolumab with ipilimumab for metastatic melanoma.

Time point defined: week 3, after first cycle of checkpoint inhibitor. Blood was drawn before treatment and at week 3 after checkpoint blockade. No patient had earlier systemic cancer treatment, concurrent immunosuppressants, or another active cancer. CDR1 is MDHEN and CDR2 is SYDVKM in the germline V gene. The CDR3 extends over 16 amino acids. Between the trimmed V and J ends, which lost 6 bases and 4 bases, there was a span of 18 bases. Clones were read by immunoSEQ multiplex PCR, and TCRdb kept only the in-frame ones, dropping some. The repertoire holds about 14,000 clones, with around 86% as singletons.

This sequence joins TRBV28 and TRBJ2-2; tentative D call: TRBD1 (7 bases). This TCR was recovered from a human donor with melanoma. Material: blood, obtained from a patient treated with checkpoint blockade. CDR3 residues: CASRIRGTDSTGELFF. The CDR3 DNA is TGTGCCAGCAGGATCCGCGGGACAGACAGCACCGGGGAGCTGTTTTTT.